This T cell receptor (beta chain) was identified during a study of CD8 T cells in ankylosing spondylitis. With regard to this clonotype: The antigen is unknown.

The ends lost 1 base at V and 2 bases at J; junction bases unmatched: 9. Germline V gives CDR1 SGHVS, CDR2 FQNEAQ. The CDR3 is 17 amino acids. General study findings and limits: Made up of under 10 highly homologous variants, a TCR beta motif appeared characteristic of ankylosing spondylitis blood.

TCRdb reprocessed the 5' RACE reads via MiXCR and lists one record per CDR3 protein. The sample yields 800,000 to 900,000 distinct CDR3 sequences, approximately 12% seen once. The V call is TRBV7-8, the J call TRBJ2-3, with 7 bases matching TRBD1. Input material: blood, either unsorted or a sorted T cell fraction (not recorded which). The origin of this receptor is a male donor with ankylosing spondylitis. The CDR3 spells CASSLVSGDSNTDTQYF. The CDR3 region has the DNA TGTGCCAGCAGCTTAGTTTCTGGGGACAGCAACACAGATACGCAGTATTTT.